The 13 T cell receptor beta chains listed next were all sequenced from one sample in a study of blood T cell repertoires in COVID-19. Clones were read by immunoSEQ multiplex PCR, and TCRdb kept only the in-frame ones, dropping some. The sample has about 64,000 clones; about 81% are singletons. Sequencing input: peripheral blood. The source is a human donor in a cohort sampled during active COVID-19.

The V and J genes are TRBV6-5 and TRBJ2-5; 9 bases are shared with TRBD1. V lost 4 bases, J lost 4 bases, and 7 bases stayed unmatched. From germline, CDR1 is MNHEY and CDR2 SVGAGI. CDR3 size: 15 residues. The CDR3 region has the DNA TGTGCCAGCAGTTCTCCGGACAGGGGCCCAGAGACCCAGTACTTC. Residues: CASSSPDRGPETQYF.

The chain combines TRBV28 with TRBJ1-5, with D perhaps matching TRBD1 (6 bases). This CDR3 region has 14 residues. In germline, CDR1 is MDHEN, CDR2 SYDVKM. The V end lost 8 bases, the J end lost 4 bases, and 15 bases lay between the germline ends. The CDR3 sequence: CASAGGRGNQPQHF. CDR3 bases: TGTGCCAGCGCCGGGGGGCGCGGTAATCAGCCCCAGCATTTT. Filled out from reference TRBV28 and TRBJ1-5, the complete variable domain reads DVKVTQSSRYLVKRTGEKVFLECVQDMDHENMFWYRQDPGLGLRLIYFSYDVKMKEKGDIPEGYSVSREKKERFSLILESASTNQTSMYLCASAGGRGNQPQHFGDGTRLSIL.

V and J are TRBV10-2 and TRBJ1-1, with 11 bases lining up with TRBD1. Germline V gene data show CDR1 as WSHSY and CDR2 as SAAADI. The CDR3 runs 15 residues. The V segment lost 5 bases and the J segment 3 bases; nucleotides outside the gene matches: 5. Here the CDR3 reads CASSRTGGRYTEAFF. The CDR3 nucleotides are TGCGCCAGCAGTAGGACAGGGGGCCGGTACACTGAAGCTTTCTTT.

The CDR3 coding sequence is TGTGCCAGCAGCCCCAGCGGGGGACCGAGAGATACGCAGTATTTT. It specifies CASSPSGGPRDTQYF. V is TRBV3-1 (or the pseudogene TRBV3-2) and J is TRBJ2-3; 8 bases map to TRBD2. V trimming: 4 bases; J trimming: 5 bases; junction bases outside the gene matches: 8. The germline CDR1 and CDR2 sequences are LGHDT and YNNKEL (reference sequence). This CDR3 has 15 amino acids.

The V call is TRBV7-9, the J call TRBJ1-1, with 7 positions matching TRBD1. The V gene end was trimmed by 2 bases and the J gene end by 5 bases; junction bases not matched to a gene: 2. The CDR3 runs to 13 residues. CDR1 and CDR2 from the germline V gene are SEHNR and FQNEAQ (reference sequence). CDR3 coding DNA: TGTGCCAGCAGCTTACTACAGGGGACTGAAGCTTTCTTT. Translating it yields CASSLLQGTEAFF.

CDR3 in DNA: TGTGCCAGTAGTACCCCGGACAGAACCTATGGCTACACCTTC. It yields the protein CASSTPDRTYGYTF. The chain carries TRBV19 and TRBJ1-2, with D perhaps TRBD1 (6 bases). CDR1 and CDR2 from the germline V gene are LNHDA and SQIVND (reference sequence). V lost 4 bases, J lost 4 bases, and 13 bases lay in between. This CDR3 has 14 amino acids.

J is TRBJ1-2 and V is TRBV24-1; D is unresolved. The CDR3 consists of 12 residues. The germline V gene encodes CDR1 KGHDR and CDR2 SFDVKD. Trimming cost V 2 bases and J 5 bases, with 5 bases left between them. CDR3 DNA sequence: TGTGCCACCAGTGATTCTCTTTATGGCTACACCTTC. Translated: CATSDSLYGYTF.

The V and J genes are TRBV12-3 or TRBV12-4 and TRBJ2-3; D perhaps matches TRBD2 (6 bases). The V end lost 7 bases, the J end lost 1 base, and 9 bases lay between the germline ends. The CDR3 is made up of 13 amino acids. The CDR3 sequence: CASKRRGTDTQYF. CDR3 sequence (DNA): TGTGCCAGCAAAAGGAGGGGCACAGATACGCAGTATTTT.

This clone was counted only a few times. The gene calls are TRBV6-6 and TRBJ2-7; maybe TRBD1 (5 bases). CDR1 is MNHNY and CDR2 is SVGAGI in the germline V gene (reference sequence). Trimming took 6 bases from V and 2 from J, leaving 14 bases between them. There are 14 residues in the CDR3. The CDR3 DNA reads as TGTGCCAGCAGCCCACAGGCACAGGCCTACGAGCAGTACTTC. As protein: CASSPQAQAYEQYF.

J is TRBJ2-1 and V is TRBV4-2; D unresolved. Deletions cut 0 bases from V and 6 bases from J, with 9 bases between. The germline V gene encodes CDR1 LGHNA and CDR2 YNFKEQ. The CDR3 covers 14 residues. CDR3 protein: CASSQDPLVNEQFF. Here the CDR3 DNA reads TGTGCCAGCAGCCAAGACCCCCTCGTCAATGAGCAGTTCTTC.

The gene calls are TRBV28 and TRBJ1-6; 7 nucleotides agree with TRBD1. Germline values: CDR1 MDHEN, CDR2 SYDVKM. This CDR3 is built from 14 residues. Trimming at V came to 6 bases and at J to 7 bases, leaving 6 bases not matched to a gene. CDR3 protein: CASSFRDRNSPLHF. Here the CDR3 DNA reads TGTGCCAGCAGCTTCCGGGACAGAAATTCACCCCTCCACTTT.

This chain joins TRBV11-2 and TRBJ2-5; D possibly corresponds to TRBD2 (6 bases). V was cut by 5 bases and J by 4 bases, with 14 bases left in between. Germline V gene lookup returns CDR1 SGHAT and CDR2 FQNNGV. The CDR3 is made up of 14 amino acids. CDR3 sequence (DNA): TGTGCCAGCAGCCCCACGGGGGTGAGAGAGACCCAGTACTTC. Its translation is CASSPTGVRETQYF. The full variable domain, completed using reference TRBV11-2 and TRBJ2-5, is EAGVAQSPRYKIIEKRQSVAFWCNPISGHATLYWYQQILGQGPKLLIQFQNNGVVDDSQLPKDRFSAERLKGVDSTLKIQPAKLEDSAVYLCASSPTGVRETQYFGPGTRLLVL.

The J gene is TRBJ1-4, the V gene TRBV7-9; D possibly corresponds to TRBD1 (5 bases). CDR3 length: 14 amino acids. The V and J ends lost 4 bases and 7 bases respectively, with 13 bases between them. CDR1 and CDR2 (germline): SEHNR, FQNEAQ (reference sequence). CDR3 DNA: TGTGCCAGCAGCTCACCGGGACTCGGTGAAAAACTGTTTTTT. As protein: CASSSPGLGEKLFF.